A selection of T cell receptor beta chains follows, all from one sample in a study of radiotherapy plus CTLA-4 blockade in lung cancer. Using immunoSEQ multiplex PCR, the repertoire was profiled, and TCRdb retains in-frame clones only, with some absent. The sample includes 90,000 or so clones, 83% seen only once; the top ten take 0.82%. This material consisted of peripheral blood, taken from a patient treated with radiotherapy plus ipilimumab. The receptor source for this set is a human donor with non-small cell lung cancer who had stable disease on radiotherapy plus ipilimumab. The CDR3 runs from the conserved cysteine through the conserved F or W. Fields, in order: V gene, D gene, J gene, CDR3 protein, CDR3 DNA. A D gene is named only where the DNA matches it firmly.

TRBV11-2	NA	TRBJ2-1	CASSRGYNEQFF	TGTGCCAGCAGCCGGGGATACAATGAGCAGTTCTTC
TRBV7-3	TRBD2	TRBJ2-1	CASSPRTSGRSSYNEQFF	TGTGCCAGCAGCCCCAGGACTAGCGGGAGGAGCTCCTACAATGAGCAGTTCTTC
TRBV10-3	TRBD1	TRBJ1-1	CAIKTGPDTEAFF	TGTGCCATCAAGACAGGGCCCGACACTGAAGCTTTCTTT
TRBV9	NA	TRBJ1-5	CASSVSDGNQPQHF	TGTGCCAGCAGCGTATCGGATGGCAATCAGCCCCAGCATTTT
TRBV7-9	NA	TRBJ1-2	CASSSRDPQMGYTF	TGTGCCAGCAGCTCCCGGGACCCCCAGATGGGCTACACCTTC
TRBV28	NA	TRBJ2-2	CASWGNTGELFF	TGTGCTTCGTGGGGGAACACCGGGGAGCTGTTTTTT
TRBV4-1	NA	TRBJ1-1	CASSQVGASKAFF	TGCGCCAGCAGCCAAGTAGGGGCCAGTAAGGCTTTCTTT
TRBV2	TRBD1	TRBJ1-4	CASSEAGRGEKLFF	TGTGCCAGCAGTGAGGCCGGCAGGGGGGAAAAACTGTTTTTT
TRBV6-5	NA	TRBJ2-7	CASRGQSLFSYEQYF	TGTGCCAGCAGAGGACAGTCCCTTTTTTCCTACGAGCAGTACTTC
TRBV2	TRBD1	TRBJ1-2	CASRQTGGEKDYTF	TGTGCCAGCAGGCAGACAGGGGGCGAAAAGGACTACACCTTC